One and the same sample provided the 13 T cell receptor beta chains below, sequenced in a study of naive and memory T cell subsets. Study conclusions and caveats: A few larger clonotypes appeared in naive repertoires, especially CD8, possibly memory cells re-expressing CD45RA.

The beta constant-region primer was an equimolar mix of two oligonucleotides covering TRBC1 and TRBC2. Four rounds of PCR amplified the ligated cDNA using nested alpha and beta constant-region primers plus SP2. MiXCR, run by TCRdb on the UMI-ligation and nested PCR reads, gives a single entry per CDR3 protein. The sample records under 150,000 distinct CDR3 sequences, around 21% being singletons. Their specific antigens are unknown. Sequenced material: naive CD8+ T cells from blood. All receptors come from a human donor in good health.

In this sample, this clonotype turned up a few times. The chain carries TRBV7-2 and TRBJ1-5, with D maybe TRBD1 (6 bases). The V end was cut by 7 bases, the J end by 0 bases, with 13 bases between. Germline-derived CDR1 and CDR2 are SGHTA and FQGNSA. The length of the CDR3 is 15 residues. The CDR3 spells CASMGGPYSNQPQHF. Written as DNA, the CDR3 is TGTGCCAGCATGGGGGGGCCGTATAGCAATCAGCCCCAGCATTTT.

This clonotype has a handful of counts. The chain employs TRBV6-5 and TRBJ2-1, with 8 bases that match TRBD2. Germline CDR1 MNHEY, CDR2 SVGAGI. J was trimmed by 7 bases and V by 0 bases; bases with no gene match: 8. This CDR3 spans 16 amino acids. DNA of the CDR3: TGTGCCAGCAGTTACTCTACGGGAGGGCCTTTGAATGAGCAGTTCTTC. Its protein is CASSYSTGGPLNEQFF.

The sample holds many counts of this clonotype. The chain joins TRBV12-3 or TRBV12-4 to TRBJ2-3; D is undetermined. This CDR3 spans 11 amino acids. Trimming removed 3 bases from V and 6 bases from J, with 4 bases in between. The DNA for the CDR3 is TGTGCCAGCAGTTTCGGGGATACGCAGTATTTT. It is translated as CASSFGDTQYF.

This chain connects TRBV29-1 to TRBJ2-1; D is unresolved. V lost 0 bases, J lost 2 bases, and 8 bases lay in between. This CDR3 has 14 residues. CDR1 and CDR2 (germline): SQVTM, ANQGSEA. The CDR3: CSVEEESAYNEQFF. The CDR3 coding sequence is TGCAGCGTTGAAGAGGAAAGCGCCTACAATGAGCAGTTCTTC.

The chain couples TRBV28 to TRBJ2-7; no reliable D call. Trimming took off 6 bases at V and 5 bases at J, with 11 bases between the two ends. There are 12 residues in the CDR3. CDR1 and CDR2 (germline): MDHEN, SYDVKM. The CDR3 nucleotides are TGTGCCAGCAGAGAGCATCACCACGAGCAGTACTTC. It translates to CASREHHHEQYF.

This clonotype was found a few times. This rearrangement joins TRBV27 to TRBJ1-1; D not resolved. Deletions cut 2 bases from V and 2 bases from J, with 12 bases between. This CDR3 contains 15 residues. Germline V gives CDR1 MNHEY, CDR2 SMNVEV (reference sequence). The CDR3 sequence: CASSLTIRDNTEAFF. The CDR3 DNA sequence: TGTGCCAGCAGTTTAACAATCCGGGATAACACTGAAGCTTTCTTT.

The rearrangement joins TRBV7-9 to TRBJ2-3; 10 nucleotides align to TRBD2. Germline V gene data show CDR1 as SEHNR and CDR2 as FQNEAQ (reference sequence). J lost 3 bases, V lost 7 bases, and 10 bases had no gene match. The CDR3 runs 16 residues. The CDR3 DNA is TGTGCCAGCAAGGGGGCTAGCGGGAGTCGAACAGATACGCAGTATTTT. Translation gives CASKGASGSRTDTQYF.

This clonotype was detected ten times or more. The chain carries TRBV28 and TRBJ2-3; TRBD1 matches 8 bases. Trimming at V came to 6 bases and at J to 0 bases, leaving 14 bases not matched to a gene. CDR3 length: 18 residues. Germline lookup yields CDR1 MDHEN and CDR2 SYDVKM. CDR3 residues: CASRAGTGVSTSTDTQYF. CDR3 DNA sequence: TGTGCCAGCAGGGCGGGGACAGGAGTCTCTACTAGCACAGATACGCAGTATTTT.

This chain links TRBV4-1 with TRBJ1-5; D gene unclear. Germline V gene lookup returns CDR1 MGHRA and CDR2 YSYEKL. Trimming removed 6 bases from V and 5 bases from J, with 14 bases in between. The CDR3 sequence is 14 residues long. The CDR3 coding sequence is TGCGCCAGCAGACCCGATTCGGGATATCAGCCCCAGCATTTT. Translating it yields CASRPDSGYQPQHF.

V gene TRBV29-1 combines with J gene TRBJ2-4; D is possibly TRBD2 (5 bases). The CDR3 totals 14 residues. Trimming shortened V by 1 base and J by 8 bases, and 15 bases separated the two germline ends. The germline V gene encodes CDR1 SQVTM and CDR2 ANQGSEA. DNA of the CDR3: TGCAGCGTTGAAGGGCTGGCTGAGGGTGACATTCAGTACTTC. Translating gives CSVEGLAEGDIQYF.

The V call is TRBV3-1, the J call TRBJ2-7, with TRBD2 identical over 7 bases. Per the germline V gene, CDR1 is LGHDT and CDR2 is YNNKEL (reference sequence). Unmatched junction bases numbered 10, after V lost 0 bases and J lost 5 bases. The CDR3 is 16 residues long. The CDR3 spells CASSQEPGGRLNEQYF. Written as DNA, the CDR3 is TGTGCCAGCAGCCAAGAACCGGGCGGGAGACTCAACGAGCAGTACTTC.

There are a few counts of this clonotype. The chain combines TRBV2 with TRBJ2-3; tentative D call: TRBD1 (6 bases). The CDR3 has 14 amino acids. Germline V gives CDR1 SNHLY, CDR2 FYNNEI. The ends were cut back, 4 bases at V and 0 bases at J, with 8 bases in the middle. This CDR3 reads CASSGGGSTDTQYF. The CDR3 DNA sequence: TGTGCCAGCAGTGGAGGGGGTAGCACAGATACGCAGTATTTT.

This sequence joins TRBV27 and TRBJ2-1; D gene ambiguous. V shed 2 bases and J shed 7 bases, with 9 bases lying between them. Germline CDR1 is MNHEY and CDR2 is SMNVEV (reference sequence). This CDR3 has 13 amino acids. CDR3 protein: CASSLNTVNEQFF. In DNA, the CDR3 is TGTGCCAGCAGTTTAAATACAGTTAATGAGCAGTTCTTC.